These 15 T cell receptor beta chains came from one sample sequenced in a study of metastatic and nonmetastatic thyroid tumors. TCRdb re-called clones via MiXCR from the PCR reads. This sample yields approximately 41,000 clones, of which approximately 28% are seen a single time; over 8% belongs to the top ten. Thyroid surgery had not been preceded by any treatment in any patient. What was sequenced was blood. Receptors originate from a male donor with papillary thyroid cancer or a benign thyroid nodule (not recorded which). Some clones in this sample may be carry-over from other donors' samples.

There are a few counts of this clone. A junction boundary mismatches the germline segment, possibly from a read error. The CDR3 DNA is TGTGCCAGCAGTGAGGGTATCGGTCTCGTGTCTTCCTTT. Translation: CASSEGIGLVSSF. This rearrangement joins TRBV6-1 to TRBJ1-1; D is undetermined. This CDR3 spans 13 amino acids. CDR1 is MNHNS and CDR2 is SASEGT in the germline V gene.

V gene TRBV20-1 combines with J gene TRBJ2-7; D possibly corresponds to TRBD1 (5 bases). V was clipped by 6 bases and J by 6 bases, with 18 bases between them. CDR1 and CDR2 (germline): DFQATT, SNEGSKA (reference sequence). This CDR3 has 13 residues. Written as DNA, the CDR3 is TGCAGTGCCACCAACCTCCAGGGTGGCGAGCAGTACTTC. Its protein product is CSATNLQGGEQYF.

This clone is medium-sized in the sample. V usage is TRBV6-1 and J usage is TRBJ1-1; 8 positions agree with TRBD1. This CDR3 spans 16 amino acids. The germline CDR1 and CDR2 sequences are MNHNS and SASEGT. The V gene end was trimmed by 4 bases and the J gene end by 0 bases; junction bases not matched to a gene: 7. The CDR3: CASSVGTGFMNTEAFF. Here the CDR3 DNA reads TGTGCCAGCAGTGTTGGGACAGGTTTTATGAACACTGAAGCTTTCTTT.

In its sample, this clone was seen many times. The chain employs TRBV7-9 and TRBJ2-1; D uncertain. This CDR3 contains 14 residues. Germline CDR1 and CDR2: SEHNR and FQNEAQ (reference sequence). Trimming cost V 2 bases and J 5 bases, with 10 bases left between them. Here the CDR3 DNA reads TGTGCCAGCAGCTTATCCCAGACAAACAATGAGCAGTTCTTC. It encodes CASSLSQTNNEQFF.

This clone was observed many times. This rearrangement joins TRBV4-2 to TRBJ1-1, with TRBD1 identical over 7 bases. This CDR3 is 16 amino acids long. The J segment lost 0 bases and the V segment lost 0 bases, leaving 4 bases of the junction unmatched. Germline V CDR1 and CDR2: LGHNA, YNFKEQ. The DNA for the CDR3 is TGTGCCAGCAGCCAAGAAGGGACAGCATTGAACACTGAAGCTTTCTTT. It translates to CASSQEGTALNTEAFF.

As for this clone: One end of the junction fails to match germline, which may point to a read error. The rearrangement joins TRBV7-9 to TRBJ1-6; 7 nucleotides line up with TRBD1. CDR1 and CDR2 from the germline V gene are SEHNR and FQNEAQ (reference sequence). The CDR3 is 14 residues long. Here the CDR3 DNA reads TGTGCCAGCAGCTTAGGACAGGGAGATTCAACCCTCCACTTT. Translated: CASSLGQGDSTLHF.

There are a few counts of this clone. CDR3 sequence reads: CASSQRWTGRAEYF. The DNA for the CDR3 is TGTGCCAGCAGTCAAAGGTGGACAGGCCGCGCGGAGTACTTC. The chain links TRBV6-1 to TRBJ2-5, with TRBD1 matching over 7 bases. Germline V lookup: CDR1 MNHNS, CDR2 SASEGT. V was clipped by 5 bases and J by 12 bases; unmatched bases: 15. The CDR3 is made up of 14 amino acids.

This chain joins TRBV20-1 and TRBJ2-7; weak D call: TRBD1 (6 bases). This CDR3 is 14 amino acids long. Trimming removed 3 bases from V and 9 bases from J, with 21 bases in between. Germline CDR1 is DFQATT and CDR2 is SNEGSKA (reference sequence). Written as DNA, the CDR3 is TGCAGTGCTAGCCCAGCGGAACAAAGCAGGGGGCAGTACTTC. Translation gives CSASPAEQSRGQYF.

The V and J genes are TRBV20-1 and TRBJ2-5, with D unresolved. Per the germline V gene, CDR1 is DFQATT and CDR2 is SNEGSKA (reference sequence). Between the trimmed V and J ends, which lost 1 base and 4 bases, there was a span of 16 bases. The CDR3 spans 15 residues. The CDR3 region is CSARAPREGRETQYF. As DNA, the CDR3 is TGCAGTGCTAGAGCCCCTCGTGAAGGGCGAGAGACCCAGTACTTC.

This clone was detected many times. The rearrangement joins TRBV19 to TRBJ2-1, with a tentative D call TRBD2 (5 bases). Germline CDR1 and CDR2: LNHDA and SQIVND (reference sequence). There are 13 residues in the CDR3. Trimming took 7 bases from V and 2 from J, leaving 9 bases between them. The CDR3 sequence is CASTTGTYNEQFF. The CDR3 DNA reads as TGTGCCAGTACCACCGGGACCTACAATGAGCAGTTCTTC.

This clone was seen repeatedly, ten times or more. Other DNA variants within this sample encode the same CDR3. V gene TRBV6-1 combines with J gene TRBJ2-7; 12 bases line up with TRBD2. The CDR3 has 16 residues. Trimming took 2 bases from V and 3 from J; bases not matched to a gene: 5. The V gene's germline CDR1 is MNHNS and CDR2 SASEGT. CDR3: CASSEIGLAGFYEQYF. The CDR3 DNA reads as TGTGCCAGCAGTGAAATCGGACTAGCGGGGTTCTACGAGCAGTACTTC.

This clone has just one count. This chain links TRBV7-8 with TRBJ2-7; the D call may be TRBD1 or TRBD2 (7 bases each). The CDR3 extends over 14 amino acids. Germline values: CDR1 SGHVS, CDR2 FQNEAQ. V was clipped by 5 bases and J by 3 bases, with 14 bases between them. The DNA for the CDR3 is TGTGCCAGCAGCCGACAGGGAGGGTACTACGAGCAGTACTTC. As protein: CASSRQGGYYEQYF. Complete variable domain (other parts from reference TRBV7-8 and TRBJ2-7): GAGVSQSPRYKVAKRGQDVALRCDPISGHVSLFWYQQALGQGPEFLTYFQNEAQLDKSGLPSDRFFAERPEGSVSTLKIQRTQQEDSAVYLCASSRQGGYYEQYFGPGTRLTVT.

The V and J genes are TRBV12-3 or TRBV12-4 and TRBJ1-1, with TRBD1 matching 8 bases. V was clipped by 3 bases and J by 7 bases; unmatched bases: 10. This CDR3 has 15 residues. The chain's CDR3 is CASSFPIGQGLEAFF. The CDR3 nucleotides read TGTGCCAGCAGTTTCCCTATAGGACAGGGTCTTGAAGCTTTCTTT.

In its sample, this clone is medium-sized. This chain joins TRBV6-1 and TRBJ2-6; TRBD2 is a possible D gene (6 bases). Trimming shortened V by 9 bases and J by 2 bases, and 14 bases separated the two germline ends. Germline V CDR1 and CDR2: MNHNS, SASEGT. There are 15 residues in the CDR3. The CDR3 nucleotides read TGTGCCAGTAGCGCGGGACTCGCTGGGGCCAACGTCCTGACTTTC. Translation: CASSAGLAGANVLTF.

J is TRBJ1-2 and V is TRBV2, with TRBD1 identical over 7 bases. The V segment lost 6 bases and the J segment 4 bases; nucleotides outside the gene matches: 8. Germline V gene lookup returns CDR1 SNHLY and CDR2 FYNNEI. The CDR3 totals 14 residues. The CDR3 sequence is CASSVDRSTYGYTF. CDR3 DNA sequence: TGTGCCAGCAGCGTGGACAGGAGTACCTATGGCTACACCTTC. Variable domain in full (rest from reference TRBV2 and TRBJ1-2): EPEVTQTPSHQVTQMGQEVILRCVPISNHLYFYWYRQILGQKVEFLVSFYNNEISEKSEIFDDQFSVERPDGSNFTLKIRSTKLEDSAMYFCASSVDRSTYGYTFGSGTRLTVV.